This note documents a single TCR beta chain sequence. Clones were read by immunoSEQ multiplex PCR, and TCRdb kept only the in-frame ones, dropping some. Of 390,000 or so clones listed, approximately 92% were seen once; the top ten hold approximately 1%. Trimming removed 0 bases from V and 3 bases from J, with 6 bases in between. CDR3 length: 13 residues. Cohort 3 donors counted as recovered after two negative PCRs, clearance, or resolved symptoms. The data were taken from a study of blood T cell repertoires in COVID-19. This receptor was obtained from a man aged 18 to 30 who had recovered from COVID-19. The V call is TRBV5-3, the J call TRBJ1-2; a possible D gene is TRBD1 (6 bases). TRBV5-3 is labeled an ORF, and its function is uncertain. The sample comprised PBMCs or T cells enriched from blood (not recorded which). CDR3 region: CARSLGQDYGYTF. CDR3 bases: TGTGCCAGAAGCTTGGGACAGGACTATGGCTACACCTTC.